Below, one T cell receptor (beta chain) is given with its context. The table lists this clone with a few counts. Its recognized antigen is unknown. The sample holds no much larger clone one base away, and base qualities are not on file. The data stem from a study of vaccination effects on CD4 cells after COVID-19 (dated by TCRdb to between 2021 and 2024). A note on the overall study: Post-vaccine samples across the study were collected a median of 72 days after the second dose, with a range of 14 to 241. Cultures from other donors in the study were sequenced using the Oncomine TCR Beta short-read assay on an Illumina iSeq 100. The study compared SARS-CoV-2 spike-specific CD4+ TCR repertoires before and after mRNA vaccination in COVID-19 convalescent patients and infection-naive vaccine recipients. A total of more than 8 COVID-19 convalescent patients and a few SARS-CoV-2-naive healthy vaccine recipients were included in the full study.

The germline V gene supplies CDR1 SGHTS and CDR2 YDEGEE. The CDR3, from cysteine to phenylalanine, totals 16 residues. Just the 48-base CDR3 DNA is kept, in frame starting at base 1. V is clipped by 4 bases and J by 11 bases, and the sequence between their germline boundaries is 22 bases long. Paper-wide results and their limitations: Only a small number of convalescent patients were included, and no early post-infection timepoints were available, which limited the study. Among healthy vaccine recipients, nearly all vaccine-induced clones were SARS-CoV-2 mono-reactive, and just 1 of 255 was cross-reactive with common cold coronaviruses. At late post-vaccination timepoints, both infection-induced and vaccine-induced clones showed marked clonal contraction, consistent with waning T cell responses.

Libraries were prepared through the immunoSEQ multiplex PCR assay. DNA from the cultured and isolated CD4+ T cells underwent TCR beta CDR3 sequencing. The paper's processing steps were these. Non-productive TCR sequences were removed, reads were trimmed to the CDR3 region, and CDR3s of at least 7 amino acids were retained. The MANAFEST web app was used to pick out antigen-specific clonotypes by comparing their expansion in peptide wells with that in reference cultures. Positive clones required FDR<0.05 expansion versus reference and all other wells, odds ratio above 5, and frequency above 0.1% in two replicate wells. A clonotype was called cross-reactive if it was significantly expanded both in SARS-CoV-2 spike wells and in at least one common cold coronavirus spike condition. CDR3 similarity was assessed by Levenshtein distance with the stringdist R package, and unrooted trees were built with ape in R 3.6.1. TCRdb carries this immuneACCESS record with in-frame sequences only. Its versions omit some clonotypes, under half of them owing to an unresolved V gene in the studies checked, with the rest unexplained. That table supplies the V and J calls and clone size; D and trimming were determined from the DNA. This sample gives about 61,000 clones in total; around four fifths of them show up just once. The ten largest clones capture 0.95% to 1.5% of the sample.

In the ViraFEST assay, PBMC were stimulated with viral peptide pools, and antigen-specific CD4+ T cell clonotypes were then identified by expansion using TCR sequencing. After more than 9 days of culture, CD4+ T cells were isolated with the EasySep CD4+ T cell isolation kit. Each participant got two doses of an mRNA SARS-CoV-2 vaccine, either BNT162b2 or mRNA-1273. None of the healthy vaccine recipients had a prior SARS-CoV-2 infection, which was confirmed by nucleocapsid antibody tests that came back negative both before and after vaccination. Each well held around 2 million PBMC cultured in IMDM containing approximately 5% human AB serum, roughly 10 IU/ml IL-2 and gentamicin, along with around 11 ug/ml peptides. On days 3 and 7, half of the culture medium was replaced with fresh IL-2-containing medium. Unless otherwise noted, each peptide stimulation condition was cultured in triplicate wells. PBMC were separated from whole blood using Ficoll-Paque Plus gradient centrifugation and were then either cryopreserved at -140C or used fresh. The overlapping peptide pools covered the spike proteins of SARS-CoV-2 and of the common cold coronaviruses HCoV-NL63, HCoV-OC43 and HCoV-229E. The QIAamp micro DNA kit was used to extract genomic DNA from the cultured CD4+ T cells.

The sample consisted of CD4+ T cells from PBMCs cultured with HCoV-229E spike peptides, taken after COVID-19 vaccination. The cell subset or site label, read with the paper, signifies: HCoV-229E spike overlapping peptide pool stimulation. This TCR was recovered from a human donor who received a COVID-19 vaccine. The chain couples TRBV5-8 to TRBJ1-6, with the D gene uncertain. The CDR3 here reads CASSPGPDFVVTPLHF. Here is the DNA: TGTGCCAGCAGCCCCGGACCGGATTTCGTAGTTACACCCCTCCACTTT. Full variable domain (CDR3 extended with the reference TRBV5-8 and TRBJ1-6 proteins): EAGVTQSPTHLIKTRGQQATLRCSPISGHTSVYWYQQALGLGLQFLLWYDEGEERNRGNFPPRFSGRQFPNYSSELNVNALELEDSALYLCASSPGPDFVVTPLHFGNGTRLTVT.